This T cell receptor (beta chain) was recovered during a study of blood T cell repertoires in COVID-19. Study information: The United States, Italy and Spain provided the acute and convalescent COVID-19 samples. The cDNA or gDNA used as material had been derived from T cells, B-cell-depleted T cells, or PBMCs.

Original processing notes: The authors estimated nucleated cell counts from reference gene primer amplification. Only in-frame clones appear in the TCRdb table, and some are missing; sequencing was by immunoSEQ multiplex PCR. The V and J calls and clone size come from that table; D and trimming were worked out from the DNA. The top ten clones hold 7.5% to 9.5% of a sample with roughly 570,000 clones, 85% to 90% of them seen once. The CDR3 sequence is 12 residues long. CDR1 and CDR2 (germline): SQVTM, ANQGSEA. V lost 6 bases to trimming and J lost 1 base; unmatched junction nucleotides: 0. Seattle participants joined during active infection and were tracked over time.

The chain has TRBV29-1 and TRBJ2-5, with 9 bases fitting TRBD1. The sequence derives from a woman between 45 and 60 years old with COVID-19, enrolled during active disease. The source material was peripheral blood. CDR3 nucleotide sequence: TGCAGCGTGACAGGGGGCCAAGAGACCCAGTACTTC. Amino acids: CSVTGGQETQYF.